This record looks at one T cell receptor beta chain sequence and its context. Its specificity is unknown. CD4+ cells were split into CD45RA+ naive and CD45RA-negative memory subsets. Looked up from germline, CDR1 is SGHTA and CDR2 is FQGTGA. V lost 6 bases to trimming and J lost 2 bases, with 14 bases between them. CDR3 size: 14 residues. The data derive from a study of shared clonotypes between healthy human individuals. Study in general: Three CD4 naive, three CD4 memory, two CD8 naive and one CD8 memory plate were used per donor.

Sorted subsets were amplified in replicate PCRs using 200 ng DNA, approximately 30,000 T cell genomes. The table came from immunoSEQ multiplex PCR; TCRdb's copy has only in-frame clones and leaves some out. Of 2.3 million or so clones listed, more than 85% are singletons. Points from the study as a whole: Generally, naive subsets came out with larger estimated richness than memory subsets.

The source material was naive CD4+ T cells from PBMCs. The sample's subset: CD45RA+ positively selected. The V gene is TRBV7-3, the J gene TRBJ2-7; perhaps D is TRBD1 or TRBD2 (5 bases each). The receptor was derived from a man younger than 35 in good health. Some clones in this sample may be carry-over from other donors' samples. The CDR3 protein is CASSWGSLPYEQYF. DNA for the CDR3: TGTGCCAGCAGTTGGGGGTCACTACCCTACGAGCAGTACTTC.